The source of this TCR beta chain is a study of early T cells in non-severe SARS-CoV-2 infection. TCRdb re-called the 5' RACE reads through MiXCR, storing one row per CDR3 protein. The sample lists some 57,000 distinct CDR3 sequences, roughly 9% seen once, with around 3.6% in the top ten. The V end was cut by 6 bases, the J end by 6 bases, with 12 bases between. Germline V lookup: CDR1 SNHLY, CDR2 FYNNEI. The CDR3 sequence is 12 residues long. This sequence joins TRBV2 and TRBJ2-7; D perhaps matches TRBD2 (5 bases). The TCR comes from an adult who was a healthcare worker with PCR-confirmed SARS-CoV-2 infection or an uninfected control (not recorded which). This specimen was whole blood, taken at baseline. The CDR3: CASSPRELEQYF. The CDR3 nucleotides are TGTGCCAGCAGCCCTAGGGAGCTCGAGCAGTACTTC.